The rows below give T cell receptor beta chains drawn from one sample of a study of chemoradiotherapy in HPV16-positive cancers. The assay was immunoSEQ multiplex PCR, and TCRdb's table has in-frame clones only and misses some. The sample lists 8,000 to 10,000 clones; more than 75% were seen once. The material was tumor tissue, obtained from a patient who underwent chemoradiotherapy. Receptors originate from a human donor with HPV-associated anogenital cancer. CDR3s include the opening cysteine and the closing phenylalanine or tryptophan. A D gene is named only where the DNA matches it firmly. Size values are once, few and many counts, or a class for expanded clones, and some rows have none.

J gene,D gene,clone size,V gene,CDR3 protein,CDR3 DNA
TRBJ2-2,NA,NA,TRBV7-3,CASSRGTGELFF,TGTGCCAGCAGCCGTGGTACCGGGGAGCTGTTTTTT
TRBJ2-3,TRBD2,NA,TRBV19,CASSISYGGTSTDTQYF,TGTGCCAGTAGTATTTCTTACGGGGGGACTAGCACAGATACGCAGTATTTT
TRBJ1-1,NA,once,TRBV27,CASRLQGGLNTEAFF,TGTGCCAGCAGGCTGCAAGGGGGGTTGAACACTGAAGCTTTCTTT
TRBJ1-1,NA,NA,TRBV28,CASSPLGPEAFF,TGTGCCAGCAGCCCCCTGGGCCCTGAAGCTTTCTTT
TRBJ1-2,TRBD1,NA,TRBV30,CAWTGDRGKGGYTF,TGTGCCTGGACGGGGGACAGGGGTAAGGGAGGCTACACCTTC
TRBJ2-3,TRBD2,NA,TRBV6-1,CASSRLAGVGDTQYF,TGTGCCAGCAGCCGACTAGCGGGAGTGGGAGATACGCAGTATTTT
TRBJ2-5,TRBD1,NA,TRBV12-5,CASGLDWDRDFGGGTQYF,TGTGCTAGTGGTTTAGATTGGGACAGGGACTTTGGAGGGGGGACCCAGTACTTC
TRBJ1-5,NA,few,TRBV6-5,CASSSQGSNQPQHF,TGTGCCAGCAGTTCACAGGGCAGCAATCAGCCCCAGCATTTT
TRBJ2-1,TRBD1,NA,TRBV18,CASSQKDRGAYNEQFF,TGTGCCAGCTCACAAAAGGACAGGGGGGCCTACAATGAGCAGTTCTTC
TRBJ1-5,NA,NA,TRBV19,CASSISSRPQHF,TGTGCCAGTAGTATCAGCTCTAGGCCCCAGCATTTT
TRBJ2-7,NA,NA,TRBV7-9,CASSITGVAYEQYF,TGTGCCAGCAGCATCACTGGGGTGGCCTACGAGCAGTACTTC
TRBJ1-3,TRBD1,once,TRBV9,CASSVAGQLSGNTIYF,TGTGCCAGCAGCGTAGCGGGACAGCTCTCTGGAAACACCATATATTTT
TRBJ2-2,NA,NA,TRBV10-2,CASSAATSTGELFF,TGCGCCAGCAGTGCGGCCACTAGCACCGGGGAGCTGTTTTTT
TRBJ2-7,NA,NA,TRBV10-3,CAIAQIRYEQYF,TGTGCCATCGCCCAAATTAGGTACGAGCAGTACTTC
TRBJ2-3,NA,NA,TRBV2,CASSRGGGTDTQYF,TGTGCCAGCAGTAGGGGGGGTGGAACAGATACGCAGTATTTT
TRBJ2-5,NA,NA,TRBV28,CASSSGQETQYF,TGTGCCAGCAGTTCCGGCCAAGAGACCCAGTACTTC
TRBJ1-2,TRBD1,NA,TRBV30,CALHRGTDYGYTF,TGTGCCTTACACAGGGGGACGGACTATGGCTACACCTTC
TRBJ2-2,NA,NA,TRBV5-6,CASSFPGHTGELFF,TGTGCCAGCAGCTTTCCGGGGCACACCGGGGAGCTGTTTTTT
TRBJ2-7,TRBD1,NA,TRBV6-5,CASSNPGQGAGEQYF,TGTGCCAGCAGTAATCCGGGACAGGGGGCCGGCGAGCAGTACTTC
TRBJ2-7,TRBD2,NA,TRBV5-4,CASSLGGGVRSYEQYF,TGTGCCAGCAGCTTAGGCGGGGGGGTTCGATCCTACGAGCAGTACTTC
TRBJ1-5,NA,NA,TRBV10-1,CASRADRVNQPQHF,TGCGCCAGCAGGGCCGACAGAGTCAATCAGCCCCAGCATTTT
TRBJ2-1,TRBD2,NA,TRBV12-5,CASGLSLAVDNEQFF,TGTGCTAGTGGTTTGTCACTAGCGGTCGACAATGAGCAGTTCTTC
TRBJ1-1,TRBD1,few,TRBV19,CASTRTGAVNEAFF,TGTGCCAGCACTCGGACAGGGGCTGTGAATGAAGCTTTCTTT
TRBJ2-1,TRBD1,NA,TRBV2,CASSEGGQGWDEQFF,TGTGCCAGCAGCGAGGGGGGACAGGGGTGGGATGAGCAGTTCTTC
TRBJ1-1,NA,NA,TRBV30,CALGTDRPRTEAFF,TGTGCCCTAGGGACGGATAGACCCAGGACTGAAGCTTTCTTT
TRBJ1-4,NA,NA,TRBV5-1,CASRGPDEKLFF,TGCGCCAGCCGGGGACCAGATGAAAAACTGTTTTTT
TRBJ2-5,TRBD1,NA,TRBV20-1,CSTGEKETQYF,TGCTCAACAGGGGAAAAAGAGACCCAGTACTTC
TRBJ2-7,TRBD2,NA,TRBV7-9,CASRRTSADSYEQYF,TGTGCCAGCAGAAGGACTAGCGCGGACTCCTACGAGCAGTACTTC
TRBJ1-2,NA,NA,TRBV6-5,CASMDSIGYGYTF,TGTGCCAGCATGGACAGTATTGGCTATGGCTACACCTTC
TRBJ2-5,TRBD2,few,TRBV9,CASSPTSGLETQYF,TGTGCCAGCAGCCCCACTAGCGGGTTAGAGACCCAGTACTTC
TRBJ2-2,NA,few,TRBV4-1,CASSQERVGTRGTGELFF,TGCGCCAGCAGCCAAGAAAGGGTCGGAACAAGGGGCACCGGGGAGCTGTTTTTT
TRBJ2-7,NA,NA,TRBV30,CACHGRSSSYEQYF,TGTGCCTGCCATGGACGGTCGAGCTCCTACGAGCAGTACTTC
TRBJ1-5,TRBD1,NA,TRBV2,CASSGTGGGQPQHF,TGTGCCAGCAGCGGGACAGGGGGAGGTCAGCCCCAGCATTTT
TRBJ1-1,TRBD1,NA,TRBV18,CASSPRGTGGATEAFF,TGTGCCAGCTCACCCCGAGGGACAGGGGGCGCCACTGAAGCTTTCTTT
TRBJ2-1,TRBD2,NA,TRBV5-4,CASSFERGSYNEQFF,TGTGCCAGCAGCTTCGAGCGGGGGAGCTACAATGAGCAGTTCTTC
TRBJ1-5,NA,NA,TRBV30,CAWSGEGTQPQHF,TGTGCCTGGAGTGGAGAGGGGACCCAGCCCCAGCATTTT
TRBJ2-1,NA,NA,TRBV6-5,CASSYSRGSYNEQFF,TGTGCCAGCAGTTACTCACGGGGTTCCTACAATGAGCAGTTCTTC
TRBJ2-5,TRBD2,once,TRBV6-1,CASSEWALAKGETQYF,TGTGCCAGCAGTGAATGGGCACTAGCGAAGGGGGAGACCCAGTACTTC
TRBJ2-6,NA,NA,TRBV5-1,CASRSTGSGSSGANVLTF,TGCGCCAGCAGGTCAACCGGTAGCGGAAGCTCTGGGGCCAACGTCCTGACTTTC
TRBJ1-6,TRBD1,few,TRBV6-5,CASRTGTGESPLHF,TGTGCCAGCAGAACCGGGACAGGGGAATCACCCCTCCACTTT